The 20 T cell receptor beta chains given below trace back to one sample, sequenced in a study of regulatory T cells in long-lasting Graves disease. Noted time point: persistent/refractory GD, antithyroid drugs over 5 years with positive TRAb. After RNA was extracted from PBMCs, the TCR library was made from it. Investigators prepared the TCR beta libraries by applying iRepertoire HTBI primers and Arm-PCR of CDR3 regions. TCRdb analysed the multiplex PCR reads with MiXCR anew, one entry per CDR3 protein. Seen here are under 450,000 distinct CDR3 sequences, around 24% observed once, and the top ten hold 26%. Source: peripheral blood mononuclear cells (PBMCs), taken when the disease was refractory, from a patient treated with antithyroid drugs. The receptors derive from a female donor with Graves disease.

This chain links TRBV20-1 with TRBJ2-1; possible D gene TRBD1, 6 bases. V was clipped by 5 bases and J by 4 bases, with 15 bases between them. Germline V gene sequence: CDR1 DFQATT, CDR2 SNEGSKA (reference sequence). The CDR3 runs 14 residues. CDR3 bases: TGCAGTGCTGTAAAATGGGACATTTACAATGAGCAGTTCTTC. Translated, it gives CSAVKWDIYNEQFF.

The chain has TRBV6-5 and TRBJ1-1; D may be TRBD1 (5 bases). The germline V gene encodes CDR1 MNHEY and CDR2 SVGAGI. The CDR3 has 14 residues. V lost 0 bases to trimming and J lost 7 bases, with 12 bases between them. CDR3 protein: CASSYSTGDFEAFF. Written as DNA, the CDR3 is TGTGCCAGCAGTTACTCGACGGGGGACTTTGAAGCTTTCTTT.

There are a few counts of this clonotype. This rearrangement joins TRBV20-1 to TRBJ1-1; 8 positions agree with TRBD1. V was pared by 2 bases and J by 1 base, with 6 bases of the junction left unmatched. CDR1 and CDR2 (germline): DFQATT, SNEGSKA (reference sequence). The CDR3 extends over 15 amino acids. This CDR3 is CSARFQGAGNTEAFF. The CDR3 DNA reads TGCAGTGCTAGATTCCAGGGGGCCGGGAACACTGAAGCTTTCTTT.

This clonotype was seen repeatedly, ten times or more. The chain employs TRBV30 and TRBJ2-7, with 10 bases lining up with TRBD2. Trimming took 4 bases from V and 6 from J; bases not matched to a gene: 9. Per the germline V gene, CDR1 is GTSNPN and CDR2 is SVGIG (reference sequence). The CDR3 has 14 residues. Here the CDR3 DNA reads TGTGCCTGGATACTAGCGGGGACGAGGGGCGAGCAGTACTTC. The encoded protein is CAWILAGTRGEQYF.

The sample holds many counts of this clonotype. CDR3 coding DNA: TGTGCCAGCAGTATTCTCCCCGGGGAGCTGTTTTTT. Its translation is CASSILPGELFF. The rearrangement joins TRBV2 to TRBJ2-2; D gene ambiguous. Germline assignment: CDR1 SNHLY and CDR2 FYNNEI. The CDR3 has 12 residues. The germline V and J ends were trimmed by 5 bases and 6 bases, with 7 bases remaining between them.

Turning to this clonotype: This may be a read error: a much more frequent sequence differs by one nucleotide. This chain joins TRBV6-5 and TRBJ2-7, with 7 nucleotides matching TRBD1. J lost 5 bases, V lost 3 bases, and 10 bases had no gene match. The CDR3 spans 15 residues. In germline, CDR1 is MNHEY, CDR2 SVGAGI. CDR3 DNA sequence: TGTGCCAGCAGTTATGCCCCGGGACAGACGCACGAGCAGTACTTC. As protein: CASSYAPGQTHEQYF.

This clonotype was counted many times. V usage is TRBV5-1 and J usage is TRBJ2-7; 7 bases are shared with TRBD1. This CDR3 region has 15 residues. In germline, CDR1 is SGHRS, CDR2 YFSETQ. V gave up 0 bases and J gave up 5 bases; unmatched junction bases: 8. CDR3 DNA: TGCGCCAGCAGCTTGGAACCGACAGGGCGGGACGAGCAGTACTTC. This encodes CASSLEPTGRDEQYF.

V usage is TRBV27 and J usage is TRBJ1-4; TRBD1 is a possible D gene (5 bases). V lost 8 bases and J 7 bases, leaving 17 bases between the germline ends. CDR1 is MNHEY, CDR2 SMNVEV, per germline (reference sequence). This CDR3 contains 14 residues. The CDR3 DNA follows: TGTGCCAGCCAAAGCGGGGGGAGTAGTGAAAAACTGTTTTTT. Its protein product is CASQSGGSSEKLFF. The full variable domain, rest sourced from reference TRBV27 and TRBJ1-4, is EAQVTQNPRYLITVTGKKLTVTCSQNMNHEYMSWYRQDPGLGLRQIYYSMNVEVTDKGDVPEGYKVSRKEKRNFPLILESPSPNQTSLYFCASQSGGSSEKLFFGSGTQLSVL.

This sequence joins TRBV5-1 and TRBJ2-7, with D unclear. The CDR3 has 14 amino acids. In germline, CDR1 is SGHRS, CDR2 YFSETQ. V shed 0 bases and J shed 4 bases, with 11 bases lying between them. Written as DNA, the CDR3 is TGCGCCAGCAGCTTGGATCCGACCGCGTACGAGCAGTACTTC. Translating it yields CASSLDPTAYEQYF.

The rearrangement joins TRBV20-1 to TRBJ2-7; tentative D call: TRBD2 (5 bases). Trimming cost V 2 bases and J 1 base, with 12 bases left between them. From germline, CDR1 is DFQATT and CDR2 SNEGSKA (reference sequence). The CDR3 is made up of 14 amino acids. In DNA form, the CDR3 reads TGCAGTGCTAGATACACCCGGGGTTCCTACGAGCAGTACTTC. Its translation is CSARYTRGSYEQYF.

This clonotype has at least ten counts. V and J are TRBV7-3 and TRBJ2-5, with 7 bases that match TRBD1. The J segment lost 1 base and the V segment lost 6 bases, leaving 2 bases of the junction unmatched. There are 13 residues in the CDR3. The germline V gene has CDR1 SGHTA and CDR2 FQGTGA. CDR3 residues: CASRGDSQETQYF. The CDR3 bases are TGTGCCAGCAGGGGGGACAGCCAAGAGACCCAGTACTTC.

CDR3 residues: CASSGGTGHNYGYTF. The CDR3, as DNA: TGTGCCAGCAGCGGCGGGACAGGGCATAACTATGGCTACACCTTC. The V and J genes are TRBV7-9 and TRBJ1-2; 9 bases map to TRBD1. J gave up 1 base and V 5 bases, and 5 bases lay outside the gene matches. The CDR3 sequence is 15 residues long. Germline V CDR1 and CDR2: SEHNR, FQNEAQ (reference sequence).

Comment on this clonotype: A clone one base away is much larger, so this may be a read error. The V call is TRBV28, the J call TRBJ1-2; the match to TRBD1 covers 7 bases. The junction had 11 bases not matched to a gene; V was cut back by 2 bases and J by 14 bases. CDR1 is MDHEN and CDR2 is SYDVKM in the germline V gene. The CDR3 contains 13 residues. CDR3 sequence: CASSLVQGGIGTF. CDR3 DNA sequence: TGTGCCAGCAGTTTAGTTCAGGGGGGAATAGGGACCTTC.

This clonotype was found once. The CDR3 nucleotides are TGTGCCAGCAGTGGGGGGCGGGAGTCCCCGTTCTTC. Translating gives CASSGGRESPFF. The rearrangement joins TRBV28 to TRBJ2-1, with a weak D call TRBD2 (7 bases). The CDR3 sequence is 12 residues long. V was cut by 5 bases and J by 15 bases, with 17 bases left in between. CDR1 MDHEN and CDR2 SYDVKM come from the germline V gene. The variable domain in full, with the rest retrieved from reference TRBV28 and TRBJ2-1, is DVKVTQSSRYLVKRTGEKVFLECVQDMDHENMFWYRQDPGLGLRLIYFSYDVKMKEKGDIPEGYSVSREKKERFSLILESASTNQTSMYLCASSGGRESPFFGPGTRLTVL.

This sequence joins TRBV20-1 and TRBJ1-1; 7 nucleotides line up with TRBD1. V lost 6 bases, J lost 0 bases, and 4 bases stayed unmatched. The CDR3 covers 13 residues. Germline assignment: CDR1 DFQATT and CDR2 SNEGSKA (reference sequence). CDR3 nucleotide sequence: TGCAGTGCGGAGGACAGGATGAACACTGAAGCTTTCTTT. Residues: CSAEDRMNTEAFF.

This clonotype was recorded many times. V and J are TRBV6-1 and TRBJ1-5, with TRBD1 as a possible D gene (5 bases). The V gene lost 6 bases and the J gene lost 4 bases, with 16 bases spanning the gap. Looked up from germline, CDR1 is MNHNS and CDR2 is SASEGT. This CDR3 contains 15 residues. CDR3 nucleotides: TGTGCCAGCAGCCGTCCTCAGGGTCTAAATCAGCCCCAGCATTTT. As protein: CASSRPQGLNQPQHF.

This clonotype has more than one count but fewer than ten. Since a much larger clone is just one base distant, this may be a read error. The chain uses TRBV20-1 and TRBJ2-1, with D perhaps being TRBD1 or TRBD2 (6 bases each). CDR3 length equals 17 residues. Trimming left V 2 bases short and J 6 bases short, with 23 bases between. Germline V gene data show CDR1 as DFQATT and CDR2 as SNEGSKA (reference sequence). In DNA, the CDR3 is TGCAGTGCTAGAACCGGGGGCGCGGTGGGTTTGGGCAATGAGCAGTTCTTC. It translates to CSARTGGAVGLGNEQFF.

This clonotype was detected a few times. The rearrangement joins TRBV20-1 to TRBJ1-5, with D maybe TRBD1 (6 bases). Trimming took off 0 bases at V and 4 bases at J, with 7 bases between the two ends. Germline assignment: CDR1 DFQATT and CDR2 SNEGSKA (reference sequence). The CDR3 extends over 13 amino acids. CDR3 residues: CSARDTGNQPQHF. The CDR3 coding sequence is TGCAGTGCTAGAGATACAGGGAATCAGCCCCAGCATTTT.

This clonotype was counted many times. The rearrangement links TRBV28 to TRBJ1-4, with TRBD1 matching over 8 bases. CDR3 length: 15 residues. The germline CDR1 and CDR2 sequences are MDHEN and SYDVKM. Unmatched junction bases numbered 9, after V lost 4 bases and J lost 8 bases. CDR3: CASSSQGGVGEKLFF. Here the CDR3 DNA reads TGTGCCAGCAGTTCACAGGGGGGGGTTGGGGAAAAACTGTTTTTT. Full variable domain (outside the CDR3, taken from reference TRBV28 and TRBJ1-4): DVKVTQSSRYLVKRTGEKVFLECVQDMDHENMFWYRQDPGLGLRLIYFSYDVKMKEKGDIPEGYSVSREKKERFSLILESASTNQTSMYLCASSSQGGVGEKLFFGSGTQLSVL.

This clonotype occurred many times. This chain uses TRBV2 with TRBJ1-5, with D perhaps matching TRBD1 (6 bases). The ends were cut back, 2 bases at V and 4 bases at J, with 12 bases in the middle. This CDR3 comprises 15 residues. Germline V gene sequence: CDR1 SNHLY, CDR2 FYNNEI. Written as DNA, the CDR3 is TGTGCCAGCAGTGAATCCGGCAGGGGTAATCAGCCCCAGCATTTT. Amino acid sequence: CASSESGRGNQPQHF.